This T cell receptor (beta chain) was captured by sequencing in a study of monozygotic twins with inflammatory bowel disease. General study findings and limits: Fewer shared clonotypes with others were found in IBD patients than in healthy twins, especially with disease activity.

Template switching added UMIs carrying a 6-nucleotide sample barcode. TCRdb re-analyzed the 5' RACE reads; it lists each CDR3 protein once, without DNA. The sample has 400,000 to 500,000 distinct CDR3 sequences. To note about this clonotype: What it binds is not known.

Input material: blood. The clonotype originates from a human donor with ulcerative colitis or Crohn's disease, or a healthy co-twin of an affected twin (not recorded which).

The CDR3 here is CATQGSMRSTGELFF. The chain links TRBV6-1 to TRBJ2-2; TCRdb's D gene call, TRBD1, goes unchecked for lack of DNA. This CDR3 has 15 amino acids. CDR1 and CDR2 (germline): MNHNS, SASEGT.